These T cell receptor beta chains were read from a single sample in a study of blood T cell repertoires in COVID-19. Profiled with immunoSEQ multiplex PCR; TCRdb holds only in-frame clones, not every one. The data contain approximately 160,000 clones, 84% of them seen just once; the ten biggest clones take up under 8.5%. Sequencing used peripheral blood. These receptors came from a man in his forties who had recovered from COVID-19. The CDR3 runs from the conserved cysteine through the conserved F or W. The D gene is left open where the match is weak. Clone size appears in some rows only: once, few, many, or a class for an expanded clone.

V	J	D	size	DNA	CDR3
TRBV19	TRBJ1-3	.	.	TGTGCCAGTAGTAGGGGGGGAACTGGAAACACCATATATTTT	CASSRGGTGNTIYF
TRBV24-1	TRBJ2-2	.	few	TGTGCCACCAGTGATTTTCGGACCGGGGAGCTGTTTTTT	CATSDFRTGELFF
TRBV30	TRBJ2-4	TRBD1	.	TGTGCCTGGAGTGTCAAAGACAGGGTAGCCAAAAACATTCAGTACTTC	CAWSVKDRVAKNIQYF
TRBV19	TRBJ2-7	TRBD1	few	TGTGCCAGTAGCCCTGGACAGGGGACCTACGAGCAGTACTTC	CASSPGQGTYEQYF
TRBV18	TRBJ2-7	.	.	TGTGCCAGCTCACCCCCCGGCTACGAGCAGTACTTC	CASSPPGYEQYF
TRBV29-1	TRBJ1-2	TRBD1	.	TGCAGCGTTGGGTTATCAGGGGGCGGTGGCTACACCTTC	CSVGLSGGGGYTF
TRBV7-2	TRBJ2-7	TRBD2	.	TGTGCCAGCAGCCCCCGGACTAGCTCGTGGGAGCAGTACTTC	CASSPRTSSWEQYF
TRBV7-2	TRBJ2-1	TRBD2	.	TGTGCCAGCAAAATGACTAGCGGGGGGAGTGAGCAGTTCTTC	CASKMTSGGSEQFF
TRBV3-1/TRBV3-2	TRBJ1-2	.	.	TGTGCCAGCAGCCAAGTCAGGAGGGATGGCTACACCTTC	CASSQVRRDGYTF
TRBV6-1	TRBJ1-3	.	.	TGTGCCAGCAGTGATGCCAGGCAGCCAGGAAACACCATATATTTT	CASSDARQPGNTIYF
TRBV12-3/TRBV12-4	TRBJ2-7	.	.	TGTGCCAGCAGCCGATTTGAGGGCTACGAGCAGTACTTC	CASSRFEGYEQYF
TRBV10-2	TRBJ2-5	TRBD2	.	TGCGCCAGCAGTGACGGGGGGGCCCAGACCCAGTACTTC	CASSDGGAQTQYF
TRBV5-1	TRBJ2-2	TRBD2	.	TGCGCCAGCAGCTTGATGCATGGCGGGAGCGGGGAGCTGTTTTTT	CASSLMHGGSGELFF
TRBV24-1	TRBJ2-7	TRBD1	once	TGTGCCACCAGTGGAGGACAGGGAACGTACGAGCAGTACTTC	CATSGGQGTYEQYF
TRBV9	TRBJ1-2	.	once	TGTGCCAGCAGCGTAGATCTGGGGGGTAACTATGGCTACACCTTC	CASSVDLGGNYGYTF
TRBV19	TRBJ1-2	.	.	TGTGCCAGTAGTCGGCGGCACAGGAGTCCCTATGGCTACACCTTC	CASSRRHRSPYGYTF
TRBV7-2	TRBJ1-2	TRBD1	.	TGTGCCAGCAGCTTAGGGACAGGTAGCTATGGCTACACCTTC	CASSLGTGSYGYTF
TRBV6-6	TRBJ2-3	.	.	TGTGCCAGCACTAGTTCGGGAACCGGCACAGATACGCAGTATTTT	CASTSSGTGTDTQYF
TRBV9	TRBJ2-1	TRBD1	.	TGTGCCAGCAGCGTTAGGACAGGGGGCCATGAGCAGTTCTTC	CASSVRTGGHEQFF
TRBV6-5	TRBJ2-2	TRBD1	few	TGTGCCAGCTCCGGACAGGGAGGCCCCGGGGAGCTGTTTTTT	CASSGQGGPGELFF
TRBV27	TRBJ2-5	TRBD1	.	TGTGCCAGCAACCCCTCGGGACAGGGCCGGGAGACCCAGTACTTC	CASNPSGQGRETQYF
TRBV7-9	TRBJ1-4	.	.	TGTGCCAGCAGCCCGGTCGATCATGAAAAACTGTTTTTT	CASSPVDHEKLFF
TRBV11-3	TRBJ2-1	TRBD2	.	TGTGCCAGCAGCTTAGAACTCGGCGGGAGAAACAATGAGCAGTTCTTC	CASSLELGGRNNEQFF
TRBV30	TRBJ1-1	TRBD1	.	TGTGCCTGGGAGATGGGACAGCAAGCTTTCTTT	CAWEMGQQAFF
TRBV7-2	TRBJ1-1	.	few	TGTGCCAGCAGCTACCACGGGGGGATCCCAGCTTTCTTT	CASSYHGGIPAFF
TRBV6-1	TRBJ1-2	.	.	TGTGCCAGCAGTGATGCGGGGACCTATGGCTACACCTTC	CASSDAGTYGYTF
TRBV11-3	TRBJ2-3	.	.	TGTGCCAGCAGCCGCGGGGCGGGATCTGATACGCAGTATTTT	CASSRGAGSDTQYF
TRBV7-2	TRBJ2-2	.	few	TGTGCCAGCAGGGAAGCGACTCAAATCACCGGGGAGCTGTTTTTT	CASREATQITGELFF
TRBV4-2	TRBJ1-3	.	.	TGTGCCAGCAGCCACCCCAAGGGAACTAGCTCTGGAAACACCATATATTTT	CASSHPKGTSSGNTIYF
TRBV30	TRBJ2-1	TRBD2	.	TGTGCCTGGAGCCCAGCGGGAACGGAGGAGCAGTTCTTC	CAWSPAGTEEQFF
TRBV6-5	TRBJ1-6	.	few	TGTGCCAGCAGTTACCCAGACAGAAATTCACCCCTCCACTTT	CASSYPDRNSPLHF
TRBV15	TRBJ1-4	TRBD1	once	TGTGCCACCAGCAGAGATAGGGGACAGGGCGAAAAACTGTTTTTT	CATSRDRGQGEKLFF
TRBV19	TRBJ2-1	TRBD2	.	TGTGCCAGTAGTGGTGAACGAGTAGCGGGAGTGGAGCAGTTCTTC	CASSGERVAGVEQFF
TRBV11-3	TRBJ1-1	.	once	TGTGCCAGCAGTGCCGCCGGGACAGAAGCTTTCTTT	CASSAAGTEAFF
TRBV3-1/TRBV3-2	TRBJ2-5	.	once	TGTGCCAGCAGCCCCCCGGACTGCCAAGAGACCCAGTACTTC	CASSPPDCQETQYF
TRBV30	TRBJ2-6	.	.	TGTGCTTTCTTGGGGGGATCTGGGGCCAACGTCCTGACTTTC	CAFLGGSGANVLTF
TRBV20-1	TRBJ1-6	.	.	TGCAGTGCTAGTGGTCAGGGCGTTAATTCACCCCTCCACTTT	CSASGQGVNSPLHF
TRBV6-2/TRBV6-3	TRBJ2-7	TRBD2	.	TGTGCCAGCAGCTCGACTAGCGGGAGGGACGAGCAGTACTTC	CASSSTSGRDEQYF
TRBV5-6	TRBJ1-6	TRBD1	.	TGTGCCAGCAGCTCCCGGACAGGGAGTAATTCACCCCTCCACTTT	CASSSRTGSNSPLHF
TRBV15	TRBJ2-5	TRBD2	.	TGTGCCACCATGGAGCGGGAGGCCTCGCGGACCCAGTACTTC	CATMEREASRTQYF
TRBV5-1	TRBJ2-7	TRBD2	.	TGCGCCAGCAGCTCAGCGGGAGTCTACGAGCAGTACTTC	CASSSAGVYEQYF
TRBV19	TRBJ1-4	.	once	TGTGCCAGTACCAAGAACTCTGCAACTAATGAAAAACTGTTTTTT	CASTKNSATNEKLFF
TRBV30	TRBJ2-1	TRBD2	.	TGTGCCTGGAGCGCGACTAGCCCCCTCTACAATGAGCAGTTCTTC	CAWSATSPLYNEQFF
TRBV6-5	TRBJ2-3	.	.	TGTGCCAGCAGTTCCCAGGGCACAGATACGCAGTATTTT	CASSSQGTDTQYF
TRBV2	TRBJ2-2	TRBD1	.	TGTGCCAGCAGGGACAGGGGCCTGAGGGCCGGGGAGCTGTTTTTT	CASRDRGLRAGELFF
TRBV6-5	TRBJ2-7	.	few	TGTGCCAGCAAGACAGAAGAAAGTTACGAGCAGTACTTC	CASKTEESYEQYF
TRBV11-3	TRBJ1-4	.	once	TGTGCCAGCAGCTCCCCCGGGACAAAGTCCGCAACTAATGAAAAACTGTTTTTT	CASSSPGTKSATNEKLFF
TRBV3-1/TRBV3-2	TRBJ2-5	.	.	TGTGCCAGCAGCCAAGATCCTGGTTTCCCGGGAGAGACCCAGTACTTC	CASSQDPGFPGETQYF
TRBV5-5	TRBJ1-2	TRBD1	once	TGTGCCAGCAGCCACCGACAGGGGGGTTTCTATGGCTACACCTTC	CASSHRQGGFYGYTF